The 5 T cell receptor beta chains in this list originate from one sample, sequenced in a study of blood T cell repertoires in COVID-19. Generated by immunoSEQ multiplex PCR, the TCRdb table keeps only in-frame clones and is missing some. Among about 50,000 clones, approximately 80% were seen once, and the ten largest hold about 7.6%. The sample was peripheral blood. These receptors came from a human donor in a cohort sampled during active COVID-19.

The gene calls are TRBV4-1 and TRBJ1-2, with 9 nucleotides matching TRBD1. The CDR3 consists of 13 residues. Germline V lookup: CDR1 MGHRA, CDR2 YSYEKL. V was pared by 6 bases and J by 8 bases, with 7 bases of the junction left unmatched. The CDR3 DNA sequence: TGCGCCAGCAGGTTACAGGGGGCGGCGGGCTACACCTTC. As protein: CASRLQGAAGYTF.

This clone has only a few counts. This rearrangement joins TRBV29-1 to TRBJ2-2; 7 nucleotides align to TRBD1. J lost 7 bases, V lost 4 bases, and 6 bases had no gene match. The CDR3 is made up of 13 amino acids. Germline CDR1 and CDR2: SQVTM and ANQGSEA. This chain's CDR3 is CSVVAQGSGELFF. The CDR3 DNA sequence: TGCAGCGTTGTTGCACAGGGGAGCGGGGAGCTGTTTTTT.

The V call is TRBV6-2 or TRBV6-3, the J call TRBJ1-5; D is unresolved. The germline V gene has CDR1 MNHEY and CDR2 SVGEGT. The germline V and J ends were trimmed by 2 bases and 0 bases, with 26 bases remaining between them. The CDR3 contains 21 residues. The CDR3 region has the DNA TGTGCCAGCAGTTACCGCGAAGAGCATTGGGTCCCGGGATATAGCAATCAGCCCCAGCATTTT. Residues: CASSYREEHWVPGYSNQPQHF.

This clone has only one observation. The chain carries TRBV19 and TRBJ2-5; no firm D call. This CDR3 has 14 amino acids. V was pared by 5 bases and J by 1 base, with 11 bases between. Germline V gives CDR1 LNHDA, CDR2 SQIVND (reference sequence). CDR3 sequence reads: CASSPYSIQETQYF. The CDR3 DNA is TGTGCCAGTAGTCCTTACAGCATCCAAGAGACCCAGTACTTC.

The DNA for the CDR3 is TGTGCCAGCAGCCAGGGGACAGGGGGGACCTACGAGCAGTACTTC. Protein: CASSQGTGGTYEQYF. This chain uses TRBV14 with TRBJ2-7; 11 bases match TRBD1. V lost 3 bases to trimming and J lost 2 bases; unmatched junction nucleotides: 3. Germline loops: CDR1 SGHDN, CDR2 FVKESK. The CDR3 sequence is 15 residues long.